The TCR beta chain under discussion was sequenced for a study of Ad26.COV2.S vaccination and SARS-CoV-2 variants. With regard to this clone: The antigen remains unidentified.

The CDR3 contains 13 residues. Trimming cost V 5 bases and J 5 bases, with 10 bases left between them. Looked up from germline, CDR1 is LNHDA and CDR2 is SQIVND (reference sequence). Study-wide results and limits: Post-vaccination breadth of spike-specific CD8+ and CD4+ T cell responses was reportedly substantial.

The data were produced by immunoSEQ multiplex PCR, yet TCRdb's version contains in-frame clones alone and is incomplete. The table records hundreds of thousands of clones, 92% of them present only once. The material was peripheral blood, obtained after recovery from COVID-19. The J gene is TRBJ1-5, the V gene TRBV19; possible D gene TRBD1, 5 bases. The TCR was taken from a human donor who had recovered from COVID-19. CDR3 DNA: TGTGCCAGTAGTGACAGCTCTGATCAGCCCCAGCATTTT. Its translation is CASSDSSDQPQHF.